These T cell receptor beta chains were read from a single sample in a study of siplizumab effects on memory and regulatory T cells. Clones were sequenced by immunoSEQ multiplex PCR, and TCRdb holds only the in-frame ones, with some missing. Seen here are 90,000 to 120,000 clones, approximately 90% observed once, and the top ten hold approximately 0.66%. Source material: Tregs sorted from blood. These receptors all come from a human donor in good health. Each CDR3 is given with its conserved first and last residue. A D gene is named only where the DNA matches it firmly. Only some rows state a clone size, as once, few, many or a class for expanded clones.

>TRBD1|-|TRBV19|TRBJ1-2
TGTGCCAGTAGCGACAGGGGAGTTTTTGGCTACACCTTC
CASSDRGVFGYTF
>-|-|TRBV5-1|TRBJ2-1
TGCGCCAGCAGCTTAGCAGCCGGTGAGCAGTTCTTC
CASSLAAGEQFF
>-|few|TRBV6-5|TRBJ1-2
TGTGCCAGCAGTTACTCGCACAGGGAAAGGGACTATGGCTACACCTTC
CASSYSHRERDYGYTF
>-|-|TRBV6-1|TRBJ2-1
TGTGCCAGCAGTGAACTAGGGGCAGGGTACAATGAGCAGTTCTTC
CASSELGAGYNEQFF
>-|-|TRBV9|TRBJ2-2
TGTGCCAGCAGCGTACTGGGACAGCGGGACACCGGGGAGCTGTTTTTT
CASSVLGQRDTGELFF
>TRBD2|-|TRBV7-9|TRBJ2-3
TGTGCCAGCACTCATAGCGGGAGCTTGCGTCACACAGATACGCAGTATTTT
CASTHSGSLRHTDTQYF
>TRBD1|-|TRBV5-1|TRBJ1-2
TGCGCCAGCAGCTTGGCCGTGACAGGGGGCTATGGCTACACCTTC
CASSLAVTGGYGYTF
>TRBD1|-|TRBV10-3|TRBJ2-2
TGTGCCTCTGAGACAGGGGTCAACACCGGGGAGCTGTTTTTT
CASETGVNTGELFF
>TRBD2|-|TRBV5-1|TRBJ2-5
TGCGCCAGCAGCCCCCGGACTAGCGGGTATTCCCAGTACTTC
CASSPRTSGYSQYF
>TRBD2|-|TRBV5-1|TRBJ2-1
TGCGCCAGCAGCTTGGTGCGGGGACTAGCGGGGGGAAAAACCTACAATGAGCAGTTCTTC
CASSLVRGLAGGKTYNEQFF
>-|-|TRBV29-1|TRBJ1-3
TGCAGCGTCCTTCGAGGGGACTCTGGAAACACCATATATTTT
CSVLRGDSGNTIYF
>-|-|TRBV6-6|TRBJ2-4
TGTGCCAGCAGTTACTCGACCTTGGCCAAAAACATTCAGTACTTC
CASSYSTLAKNIQYF
>TRBD1|-|TRBV5-1|TRBJ2-5
TGCGCCAGCAGCCCGGGACAGGACTGGAACACCCAGTACTTC
CASSPGQDWNTQYF
>-|-|TRBV2|TRBJ1-4
TGTGCCAGCAAGGTTTCGGTCACTAATGAAAAACTGTTTTTT
CASKVSVTNEKLFF
>TRBD2|-|TRBV28|TRBJ2-3
TGTGCCAGCAGTCCCGCTAGCGGCCGCACAGATACGCAGTATTTT
CASSPASGRTDTQYF
>-|once|TRBV5-1|TRBJ2-7
TGCGCCAGCAGCCCTTCGGGGGTCTCCTACGAGCAGTACTTC
CASSPSGVSYEQYF
>-|-|TRBV2|TRBJ2-2
TGTGCCAGCAGTGACGGGAGTGGCGGGGAGCTGTTTTTT
CASSDGSGGELFF
>-|-|TRBV21-1|TRBJ2-5
TGTGCCAGCAGCACGAGGGGACTACCTTCCCAAGAGACCCAGTACTTC
CASSTRGLPSQETQYF
>TRBD2|-|TRBV27|TRBJ2-3
TGTGCCAGCAGTTTATCGAAGGGGGGGGGCTCTGGACTAGCGGGAGGTGTGGGCACAGATACGCAGTATTTT
CASSLSKGGGSGLAGGVGTDTQYF
>TRBD2|-|TRBV9|TRBJ2-7
TGTGCCAGCAGCGTAGGACTAGCGTTCACCTACGAGCAGTACTTC
CASSVGLAFTYEQYF
>-|-|TRBV27|TRBJ2-5
TGTGCCAGCAGCCCCCAAGAGACCCAGTACTTC
CASSPQETQYF
>-|-|TRBV6-6|TRBJ2-3
TGTGCCAGCAGATACAGGGTTACAGATACGCAGTATTTT
CASRYRVTDTQYF
>-|-|TRBV2|TRBJ2-5
TGTGCCAGTGAAACGGAGCAGGAGCAAGAGACCCAGTACTTC
CASETEQEQETQYF
>-|-|TRBV9|TRBJ2-7
TGTGCCAGCAGCGTATCCGGGCTTCCTTCTCAAGAGCAGTACTTC
CASSVSGLPSQEQYF
>-|-|TRBV7-7|TRBJ2-2
TGTGCTAGCAGCTCGCAAGTGGGGGTCACCGGGGAGCTGTTTTTT
CASSSQVGVTGELFF
>-|-|TRBV4-1|TRBJ1-1
TGCGCCAGCAGTCTAGGGCACAGTATTATGAACACTGAAGCTTTCTTT
CASSLGHSIMNTEAFF
>-|-|TRBV5-1|TRBJ2-2
TGCGCCAGCGCAACCACCGGAGGAACAGGAGGGCTGTTTTTT
CASATTGGTGGLFF
>TRBD2|-|TRBV30|TRBJ2-3
TGTGCCCGAAGGGGGACTAGCGGTTCAGATACGCAGTATTTT
CARRGTSGSDTQYF
>-|-|TRBV7-6|TRBJ1-1
TGTGCCAGCAGCGCCCGAGGGGAGAACACTGAAGCTTTCTTT
CASSARGENTEAFF
>TRBD2|-|TRBV9|TRBJ2-7
TGTGCCAGCAGCGAGAGCTTAGCGGGATCCTACGAGCAGTACTTC
CASSESLAGSYEQYF
>-|-|TRBV29-1|TRBJ2-5
TGCAGCGCGGCCTATTGGACACAAGAGACCCAGTACTTC
CSAAYWTQETQYF
>TRBD1|-|TRBV5-1|TRBJ2-3
TGCGCCAGCAGCTTGGACAGGGGCGGGAGCACAGATACGCAGTATTTT
CASSLDRGGSTDTQYF
>-|-|TRBV6-6|TRBJ2-7
TGTGCCAGCAGGGGCATGGGGGCCTACGAGCAGTACTTC
CASRGMGAYEQYF
>-|-|TRBV10-3|TRBJ2-7
TGTGCCACCTTCTCGATGGTGGGCGAGCAGTACTTC
CATFSMVGEQYF
>-|few|TRBV4-1|TRBJ1-4
TGCGCCAGCAGCCAAGAAGGGGAAAAACTGTTTTTT
CASSQEGEKLFF
>TRBD2|-|TRBV5-1|TRBJ2-7
TGCGCCAGCAGCGCGGGACTAGCGGAGACCGGGCAGTACTTC
CASSAGLAETGQYF